This TCR beta chain comes out of a study of identical twins. Findings of the study overall: Out-of-frame alpha sequences that twins shared showed excess low generation probability. Conclusions rested on cross-sectional statistics rather than following the same donors.

V was pared by 4 bases and J by 5 bases, with 11 bases of the junction left unmatched. This CDR3 contains 15 residues. The germline V gene has CDR1 SGHRS and CDR2 YFSETQ. TCRdb analysed the 5' RACE reads with MiXCR anew, one entry per CDR3 protein. The table shows 450,000 to 650,000 distinct CDR3 sequences, with roughly 15% occurring only once. This clonotype was detected a few times. Its target is not known. These data also featured in a second study, about yellow fever vaccine responses in identical twins.

Sequenced material: CD4+ T cells sorted from blood. The chain employs TRBV5-1 and TRBJ2-5; 7 nucleotides match TRBD1. The source of this sequence is a woman between 18 and 29 years old in good health. The CDR3 DNA reads as TGCGCCAGCAGCCCCACCGGGACAGCATACGAGACCCAGTACTTC. Translation gives CASSPTGTAYETQYF.